A selection of T cell receptor beta chains follows, all from one sample in a study of cytomegalovirus exposure and HLA in healthy donors. The method was immunoSEQ multiplex PCR; TCRdb's version includes in-frame clones alone and lacks a portion of them. The table shows about 160,000 clones, with 82% occurring only once. Sequencing was done on a sample of PBMCs. The receptors here all came from a girl aged 10 to 17 in good health and CMV-seropositive. Each CDR3 is given with its conserved first and last residue. The D gene is left open where the match is weak. Clone size is not always given. Where it is, it says once, few, many or a class for expanded clones.

V gene	J gene	clone size	D gene	CDR3 DNA	CDR3 protein
TRBV20-1	TRBJ2-5	.	.	TGCAGTGCTAATCTCGAGACCCAGTACTTC	CSANLETQYF
TRBV25-1	TRBJ1-6	.	TRBD1	TGTGCCAGCAGTGCGACAGGGAATTCACCCCTCCACTTT	CASSATGNSPLHF
TRBV18	TRBJ1-2	.	.	TGTGCCAGCTCACCCCTGACAGGTTTTGGGTATGGCTACACCTTC	CASSPLTGFGYGYTF
TRBV28	TRBJ2-7	.	TRBD1	TGTGCCAGCAGTCACGTACGGACAGGGGCCCCCTACGAGCAGTACTTC	CASSHVRTGAPYEQYF
TRBV27	TRBJ2-1	.	.	TGTGCCAGCAGTTCCCAGCTGGGGCGAAGAAACAATGAGCAGTTCTTC	CASSSQLGRRNNEQFF
TRBV6-5	TRBJ2-1	.	.	TGTGCCAGCAGTTACTCGTCCCGCAATGAGCAGTTCTTC	CASSYSSRNEQFF
TRBV15	TRBJ2-7	once	TRBD2	TGTGCCACCAGCAGAGTCCTGCGGGAGGGATCCCACGAGCAGTACTTC	CATSRVLREGSHEQYF
TRBV5-1	TRBJ1-2	few	.	TGCGCCAGCAGGGGAGGCAACTATGGCTACACCTTC	CASRGGNYGYTF
TRBV28	TRBJ1-1	.	.	TGTGCCAGCAGTTTCAGGTGGACTGAAGCTTTCTTT	CASSFRWTEAFF
TRBV7-9	TRBJ1-1	.	TRBD1	TGTGCCAGCAGCTTAAACAGGGGAGGTGAAGCTTTCTTT	CASSLNRGGEAFF
TRBV7-2	TRBJ2-5	few	TRBD2	TGTGCCAGCAGCTTACGGGGGGGGGCATGGGAGACCCAGTACTTC	CASSLRGGAWETQYF
TRBV15	TRBJ1-3	once	.	TGTGCCACCAGCAGAGATCAGACACAAGGAAACACCATATATTTT	CATSRDQTQGNTIYF
TRBV30	TRBJ2-3	.	.	TGTGCCTGTGACCAGGGTAGTACAGATACGCAGTATTTT	CACDQGSTDTQYF
TRBV18	TRBJ2-1	.	.	TGTGCCAGCTCACCGTCGAGGTACAATGAGCAGTTCTTC	CASSPSRYNEQFF
TRBV30	TRBJ2-7	.	.	TGTGCCTGGAGTGTAGGAGGATCCTACGAGCAGTACTTC	CAWSVGGSYEQYF
TRBV5-4	TRBJ1-1	.	.	TGTGCCAGCAGCTTGGACAGTGAGAACACTGAAGCTTTCTTT	CASSLDSENTEAFF
TRBV9	TRBJ2-3	.	TRBD2	TGTGCCAGCAGCAGAAGCGGGAGTGTGGCAGATACGCAGTATTTT	CASSRSGSVADTQYF
TRBV11-3	TRBJ1-1	.	.	TGTGCCAGCAGCTCGACGACAATAACAGGTGATACTGAAGCTTTCTTT	CASSSTTITGDTEAFF
TRBV7-3	TRBJ1-5	.	.	TGTGCCAGCAGCCTAATAGGACGGGGGGTTGATCAGCCCCAGCATTTT	CASSLIGRGVDQPQHF
TRBV27	TRBJ2-7	.	.	TGTGCCAGCAGTTTAGAACAGGCCTACGAGCAGTACTTC	CASSLEQAYEQYF
TRBV10-2	TRBJ2-1	once	.	TGCGCCAGCAGTGAGGCGGCCAGTGGATCCTACAATGAGCAGTTCTTC	CASSEAASGSYNEQFF
TRBV9	TRBJ2-3	few	.	TGTGCCAGCAACGAGGATCTGGGCACAGATACGCAGTATTTT	CASNEDLGTDTQYF
TRBV19	TRBJ1-1	.	.	TGTGCCAGTAGTATAGGAGGTGGAGAAGCTTTCTTT	CASSIGGGEAFF
TRBV13	TRBJ2-1	.	TRBD2	TGTGCCAGCAGCCCCGGGACTAGCGGGAGAGATGAGCAGTTCTTC	CASSPGTSGRDEQFF
TRBV2	TRBJ2-3	once	TRBD1	TGTGCCAGCAGATGGGACAGGAGCACAGATACGCAGTATTTT	CASRWDRSTDTQYF
TRBV25-1	TRBJ1-1	.	TRBD1	TGTGCCAGCAGTGGGACAGGGTGGGGTTTGGGCACTGAAGCTTTCTTT	CASSGTGWGLGTEAFF
TRBV2	TRBJ2-1	.	.	TGTGCCAGCAGTGAGGTCGCGGGCAGCTCCTACAATGAGCAGTTCTTC	CASSEVAGSSYNEQFF
TRBV7-9	TRBJ1-3	once	TRBD1	TGTGCCAGCACCGGACAGGGCGGGAACACCATATATTTT	CASTGQGGNTIYF
TRBV9	TRBJ2-3	.	TRBD2	TGTGCCAGCAGCCAACTAGCGGGAGGACCTACCACAGATACGCAGTATTTT	CASSQLAGGPTTDTQYF
TRBV4-3	TRBJ2-1	few	TRBD2	TGCGCCAGCAGCCAACTCGTAGCGGGGGGGGTCTACAATGAGCAGTTCTTC	CASSQLVAGGVYNEQFF
TRBV27	TRBJ1-2	few	TRBD1	TGTGCCAGCAGTACCAGGGGGTATAGCTATGGCTACACCTTC	CASSTRGYSYGYTF
TRBV27	TRBJ1-2	.	TRBD1	TGTGCCAGCAGTTTATCGGAGGGGGCCCGGGGCTATGGCTACACCTTC	CASSLSEGARGYGYTF
TRBV9	TRBJ2-3	.	TRBD2	TGTGCCAGCAGCGTAGAGGCTAGCGGGCGCCCACTTGATACGCAGTATTTT	CASSVEASGRPLDTQYF
TRBV27	TRBJ2-1	.	TRBD1	TGTGCCAGCAGTTTTGACAGGGGGAGCAATGAGCAGTTCTTC	CASSFDRGSNEQFF
TRBV25-1	TRBJ2-7	.	TRBD1	TGTGCCAGCAGTGAATCGGGGACAGGGACGTACGAGCAGTACTTC	CASSESGTGTYEQYF
TRBV23-1	TRBJ2-5	few	TRBD1	TGCGCCAGCAGTCAATCGGGGACAGGAGAGACCCAGTACTTC	CASSQSGTGETQYF
TRBV6-5	TRBJ1-1	.	TRBD1	TGTGCCAGCAGTGAGGACAGGGACGCTGAAGCTTTCTTT	CASSEDRDAEAFF
TRBV5-1	TRBJ1-2	few	.	TGCGCCAGCAGCTTGGTAGCGCGGATTTCGGCTTATGGCTACACCTTC	CASSLVARISAYGYTF
TRBV2	TRBJ2-3	few	.	TGTGCCAGCACTTGGAGGACAGATACGCAGTATTTT	CASTWRTDTQYF
TRBV30	TRBJ1-2	.	.	TGTGCCTGGAGGGGCCGCGGGGGCTATGGCTACACCTTC	CAWRGRGGYGYTF
TRBV5-1	TRBJ2-1	once	TRBD1	TGCGCCAGCAGCTTTCTCGGACAGGCGAATGAGCAGTTCTTC	CASSFLGQANEQFF
TRBV6-6	TRBJ1-1	once	.	TGTGCCAGCAGTTACTCGACGGGGGGCACTGAAGCTTTCTTT	CASSYSTGGTEAFF
TRBV7-2	TRBJ1-2	once	TRBD1	TGTGCCAGCAGCTACCGGGACAGGGGGTCACAAGGCTACACCTTC	CASSYRDRGSQGYTF
TRBV18	TRBJ2-7	.	TRBD2	TGTGCCAGCTCACCACCGGTGGCGGGAGCGGGCTACGAGCAGTACTTC	CASSPPVAGAGYEQYF
TRBV10-3	TRBJ1-2	.	.	TGTGCCATCAGCCTAGACGGTGGGGGCTACACCTTC	CAISLDGGGYTF
TRBV6-1	TRBJ1-1	.	.	TGTGCCGCGTTAAAGCTAGCGATGAACACTGAAGCTTTCTTT	CAALKLAMNTEAFF
TRBV7-2	TRBJ2-3	.	.	TGTGCCAGCAGCTTATGGGGGGCAGATACGCAGTATTTT	CASSLWGADTQYF
TRBV5-4	TRBJ1-1	.	TRBD1	TGTGCCAGCAGACCAGGGACAGGGAACACTGAAGCTTTCTTT	CASRPGTGNTEAFF
TRBV14	TRBJ2-7	.	.	TGTGCCAGCAGCAGCCACTACGAGCAGTACTTC	CASSSHYEQYF
TRBV5-6	TRBJ2-3	.	.	TGTGCCAGCAGCAGGGGGGATACGCAGTATTTT	CASSRGDTQYF
TRBV27	TRBJ2-5	.	TRBD2	TGTGCCAGCCCCAGACTAGCGGGAGGGAGTGGAGAGACCCAGTACTTC	CASPRLAGGSGETQYF
TRBV5-1	TRBJ1-5	few	.	TGCGCCAGCAGCGCCGGGGGGTACAATCAGCCCCAGCATTTT	CASSAGGYNQPQHF
TRBV11-2	TRBJ1-3	.	.	TGTGCCAGCAGCTTATCATCCGGCTCTGGAAACACCATATATTTT	CASSLSSGSGNTIYF
TRBV12-5	TRBJ2-3	.	TRBD2	TGTGCTAGTGGTTCGGGAGGCGAAGATACGCAGTATTTT	CASGSGGEDTQYF
TRBV30	TRBJ2-3	.	.	TGTTGCCTGGCCGAGGGCACAGATACGCAGTATTTT	CCLAEGTDTQYF